These T cell receptor beta chains were read from a single sample in a study of blood T cells in healthy people across ages. TCRdb re-derived calls from the 5' RACE reads in MiXCR, one entry per CDR3 protein. This sample has some 1.5 million distinct CDR3 sequences, with roughly 28% found just once. The sample taken for sequencing was blood. These receptors all come from a woman aged 25 to 39 in good health. Both conserved end residues are part of each CDR3. A D gene is named only where the DNA matches it firmly. Only some rows state a clone size, as once, few, many or a class for expanded clones.

J gene,D gene,V gene,clone size,CDR3 protein
TRBJ2-5,TRBD2,TRBV20-1,many,CSARTGLAKTQYF
TRBJ2-6,TRBD1,TRBV5-1,many,CASRTGNFGANVLTF
TRBJ2-5,-,TRBV6-2/TRBV6-3,-,CASSYRLQIQETQYF
TRBJ1-1,-,TRBV10-3,few,CAISDADTEAFF
TRBJ2-7,-,TRBV28,many,CASSFPRMIYEQYF
TRBJ2-7,-,TRBV20-1,many,CSGRHPGAREQYF
TRBJ2-2,-,TRBV2,-,CASKGYAGELFF
TRBJ1-4,-,TRBV20-1,-,CSAMAEKLFF
TRBJ2-3,-,TRBV2,few,CTSTFRWASTDTQYF
TRBJ2-1,TRBD2,TRBV11-3,few,CASSRTSGSPNEQFF
TRBJ1-4,-,TRBV10-3,many,CAISEFGSYEKLFF
TRBJ2-7,TRBD1,TRBV11-2,many,CASRPDRGSKEQYF
TRBJ2-2,-,TRBV20-1,few,CSAPSPGRSRELFF
TRBJ2-3,TRBD1,TRBV20-1,few,CSAKTGKTDTQYF
TRBJ2-6,TRBD1,TRBV13,-,CASSSWTGAGAGANVLTF
-,-,TRBV27,-,CASSSSGFSYNEQYF
TRBJ2-1,-,TRBV18,-,CASSPGDPGRPYNEQFF
TRBJ2-3,-,TRBV30,few,CAWRFRDTQYF
TRBJ2-4,-,TRBV10-3,-,CAASPWGTGAKNIQYF
TRBJ1-1,-,TRBV10-1,few,CASSRGQEDTEAFF
TRBJ2-1,-,TRBV11-2,-,CANSLVRAGYNEQFF
TRBJ2-1,-,TRBV10-3,many,CAISELDEQFF
TRBJ2-1,-,TRBV2,-,CASSEAPGVDEQFF
TRBJ2-3,TRBD2,TRBV20-1,-,CSARNRGTITDTQYF
TRBJ2-1,-,TRBV7-2,few,CASSTAVSSYNEQFF
TRBJ2-3,-,TRBV12-3/TRBV12-4,many,CASKWTVASTDTQYF
TRBJ1-2,-,TRBV5-6,-,CASSSGQSDGYTF
TRBJ1-2,TRBD1,TRBV5-1,-,CASRPGQGASGDYGYTF
TRBJ2-4,-,TRBV5-1,many,CASSLGSGGAKNIQYF